Below are 2 T cell receptor beta chains sequenced from a single sample in a study of T-cell reconstitution after alpha-beta-depleted transplantation in children. Construction of the TCRbeta library involved unique molecular identifiers. Via MiXCR, TCRdb re-called the PCR reads, giving one row per CDR3 protein. The repertoire holds about 540,000 distinct CDR3 sequences, about 18% seen once, with 3.3% in the top ten. The input for sequencing was PBMCs from the stem cell graft donor, taken from the stem cell graft. Receptors originate from a human donor who donated a stem cell graft to a child with acute lymphoblastic leukemia.

J is TRBJ2-3 and V is TRBV5-1, with TRBD2 matching 9 bases. The trim removed 0 bases at V and 7 bases at J, leaving 9 bases unmatched. The CDR3 covers 16 residues. The germline V gene encodes CDR1 SGHRS and CDR2 YFSETQ. The CDR3 sequence: CASSLDAGGILYTQYF. The CDR3 nucleotides read TGCGCCAGCAGCTTGGACGCGGGAGGGATACTCTATACGCAGTATTTT. The whole variable domain, remainder taken from reference TRBV5-1 and TRBJ2-3, is KAGVTQTPRYLIKTRGQQVTLSCSPISGHRSVSWYQQTPGQGLQFLFEYFSETQRNKGNFPGRFSGRQFSNSRSEMNVSTLELGDSALYLCASSLDAGGILYTQYFGPGTRLTVL.

This clonotype has just a few counts. The chain combines TRBV20-1 with TRBJ2-1, with D tentatively TRBD2 (9 bases). The CDR3 runs 15 residues. Germline CDR1 is DFQATT and CDR2 is SNEGSKA (reference sequence). Trimming shortened V by 5 bases and J by 12 bases, and 26 bases separated the two germline ends. For the CDR3, the DNA is TGCAGTGCTCGGGGGGGACAGGTAGCGGGAGCAGGGCAGTTCTTC. Protein product: CSARGGQVAGAGQFF.